The T cell receptor (beta chain) under discussion was sequenced for a study of molecular identifiers for immune sequencing clone quantification. This clonotype was recorded at least ten times. TCRdb re-called the PCR reads with MiXCR, one entry per CDR3 protein. This table has about 300,000 distinct CDR3 sequences, 20% to 25% appearing once. The germline gives CDR1 MNHEY, CDR2 SVGAGI. The CDR3 loop spans 13 amino acids. Trimming removed 6 bases at V and 3 bases at J, with 12 bases between. The source material was naive CD8+ T cells from blood, with Jurkat cell RNA spiked in. Subset of the sample: FACS-sorted CD8+CD4-CCR7+CD45RA+ naive T cells. This clonotype was obtained from a human donor in good health. Some libraries in this study had Jurkat cell RNA spiked in. This chain connects TRBV6-5 to TRBJ2-7; a weak D match, TRBD2 (6 bases). CDR3 nucleotide sequence: TGTGCCAGCAGCTCAATGGGGGGCTACGAGCAGTACTTC. This translates into CASSSMGGYEQYF.